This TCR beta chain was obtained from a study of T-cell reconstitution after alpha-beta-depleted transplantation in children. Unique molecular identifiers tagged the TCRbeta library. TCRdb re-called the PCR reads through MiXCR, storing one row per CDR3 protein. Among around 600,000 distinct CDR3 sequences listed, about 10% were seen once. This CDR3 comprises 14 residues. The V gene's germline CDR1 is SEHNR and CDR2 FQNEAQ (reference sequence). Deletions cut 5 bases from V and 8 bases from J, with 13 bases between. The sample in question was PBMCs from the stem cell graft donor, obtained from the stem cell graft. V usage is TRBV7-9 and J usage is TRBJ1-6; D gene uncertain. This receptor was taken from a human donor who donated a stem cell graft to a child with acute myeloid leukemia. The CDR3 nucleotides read TGTGCCAGCAGCCCCGGCGTTACGGATTCACCCCTCCACTTT. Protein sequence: CASSPGVTDSPLHF.